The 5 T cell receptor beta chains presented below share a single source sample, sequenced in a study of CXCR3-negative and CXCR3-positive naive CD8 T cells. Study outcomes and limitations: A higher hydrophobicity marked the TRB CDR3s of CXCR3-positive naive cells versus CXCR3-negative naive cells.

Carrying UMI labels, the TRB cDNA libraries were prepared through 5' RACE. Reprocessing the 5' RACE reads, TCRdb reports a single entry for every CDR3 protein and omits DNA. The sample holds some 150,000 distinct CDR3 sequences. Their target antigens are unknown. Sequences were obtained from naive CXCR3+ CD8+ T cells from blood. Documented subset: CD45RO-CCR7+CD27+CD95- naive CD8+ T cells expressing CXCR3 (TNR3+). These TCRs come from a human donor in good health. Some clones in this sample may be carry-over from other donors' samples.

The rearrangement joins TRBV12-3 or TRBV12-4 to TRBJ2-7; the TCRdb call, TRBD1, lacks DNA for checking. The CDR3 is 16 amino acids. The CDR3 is CASSIPGQGEIYEQYF.

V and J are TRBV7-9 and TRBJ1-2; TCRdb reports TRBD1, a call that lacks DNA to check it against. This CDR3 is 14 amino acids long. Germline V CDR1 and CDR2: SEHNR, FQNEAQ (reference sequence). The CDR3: CASSLGQGVDGYTF. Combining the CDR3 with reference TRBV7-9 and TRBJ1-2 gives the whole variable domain DTGVSQNPRHKITKRGQNVTFRCDPISEHNRLYWYRQTLGQGPEFLTYFQNEAQLEKSRLLSDRFSAERPKGSFSTLEIQRTEQGDSAMYLCASSLGQGVDGYTFGSGTRLTVV.

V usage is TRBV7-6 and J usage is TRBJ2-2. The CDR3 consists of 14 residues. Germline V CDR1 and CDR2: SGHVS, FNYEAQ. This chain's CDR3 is CASSLTDGYGELFF.

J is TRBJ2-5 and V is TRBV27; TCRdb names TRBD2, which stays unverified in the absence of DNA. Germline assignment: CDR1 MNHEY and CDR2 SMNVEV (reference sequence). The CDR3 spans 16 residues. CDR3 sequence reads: CASSQLAGDTQETQYF.

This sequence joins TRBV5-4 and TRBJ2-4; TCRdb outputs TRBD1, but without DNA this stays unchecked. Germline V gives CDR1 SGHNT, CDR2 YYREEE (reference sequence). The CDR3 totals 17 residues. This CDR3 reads CASSLEGQGASKNIQYF.